This T cell receptor beta chain is drawn from a study of T cells in Graves' hyperthyroidism and ophthalmopathy. From germline, CDR1 is SQVTM and CDR2 ANQGSEA. V was pared by 0 bases and J by 0 bases, with 15 bases between. CDR3 length: 17 residues. RNA transcripts were the template for amplifying TCR beta CDR3 regions. TCR CDR3 underwent first-round RT-PCR with the HTBI primer set. Via MiXCR, TCRdb re-called the multiplex PCR reads, giving one row per CDR3 protein. The sample lists roughly 520,000 distinct CDR3 sequences, around 22% occurring once. This chain joins TRBV29-1 and TRBJ1-3; tentatively, D is TRBD1 (6 bases). The source material was blood. The receptor was isolated from a woman aged 25 to 39 with Graves' ophthalmopathy. The CDR3 reads CSVEDFGQTHSGNTIYF. The CDR3 DNA reads as TGCAGCGTTGAAGATTTCGGACAGACTCACTCTGGAAACACCATATATTTT.